The clone carrying this TCR beta chain was found many times. CDR1 is SGHRS, CDR2 YFSETQ, per germline. The CDR3 is 13 amino acids. Trimming took off 6 bases at V and 1 base at J, with 11 bases between the two ends. Alongside a J-beta primer mix, a sample-barcoded 5' primer served in a second PCR lasting roughly 6 to 12 cycles. Each cDNA molecule, via a template-switch adaptor with 12 random nucleotides, was tagged. TCRdb processed the 5' RACE reads anew with MiXCR; each CDR3 protein has one entry. The table includes 630,000 or so distinct CDR3 sequences, approximately 31% detected once. There were at least 6 micrograms of total RNA extracted from every sample. The data were obtained in a study of blood T cells in healthy people across ages.

Sample: blood. The chain has TRBV5-1 and TRBJ2-7, with D perhaps TRBD2 (6 bases). The sequence was collected from an elderly woman in good health. This CDR3 is CASTREASYEQYF. CDR3 DNA sequence: TGCGCCAGCACGAGGGAGGCATCCTACGAGCAGTACTTC.